These T cell receptor beta chains were read from a single sample in a study of T cell responses to AZD1222 COVID-19 vaccine. Assay used: immunoSEQ multiplex PCR; TCRdb lists only in-frame clones, some missing. The sample lists approximately 140,000 clones, under 95% occurring once. Sequences were derived from peripheral blood, sampled on day 0 of AZD1222 vaccination. Receptors originate from an adult in good health. CDR3s include the opening cysteine and the closing phenylalanine or tryptophan. The D gene is left open where the match is weak. A row's size may be missing; if present it is once, few, many or a size class.

CDR3nt,CDR3aa,j_gene,d_gene,v_gene,abundance
TGTGCCAGGAACACAGGGGAGTACGGTGGCTACACCTTC,CARNTGEYGGYTF,TRBJ1-2,TRBD1,TRBV2,NA
TGTGCCAGCAGCTTACCCCCTTTTGGGGGGGAAAATTCACCCCTCCACTTT,CASSLPPFGGENSPLHF,TRBJ1-6,NA,TRBV7-9,NA
TGCGCCAGCAGTTATCCTTATAGCGGACAAGAGACCCAGTACTTC,CASSYPYSGQETQYF,TRBJ2-5,NA,TRBV5-1,NA
TGTGCCAGCAGTTTTGTAGGGTATGGCTACACCTTC,CASSFVGYGYTF,TRBJ1-2,NA,TRBV12-3/TRBV12-4,NA
TGTGCCAGCAGTTACTCGTTGATGGGTGATGGTGCCGAGCAGTACTTC,CASSYSLMGDGAEQYF,TRBJ2-7,NA,TRBV6-5,NA
TGTGCCAGCTCACCACCTTGGGACAGGGGTGGTAACGAGCAGTACTTC,CASSPPWDRGGNEQYF,TRBJ2-7,TRBD1,TRBV18,NA
TGTGCCAGCAGTTCCACTTCCGGGCCGCCGCCCGGCGGCTACACCTTC,CASSSTSGPPPGGYTF,TRBJ1-2,NA,TRBV27,NA
TGCAGTGCTAGTGGGAACCAGGAGCCCCAGCATTTT,CSASGNQEPQHF,TRBJ1-5,NA,TRBV20-1,NA
TGCGCCAGCAGCCCCGGACCATTTACTTACGAGCAGTACTTC,CASSPGPFTYEQYF,TRBJ2-7,NA,TRBV4-1,few
TGTGCCAGCATGGGGGTGAGGGAGCAGTACTTC,CASMGVREQYF,TRBJ2-7,NA,TRBV27,few
TGTGCCAGCAGTTACTCCCTAGCGGGGGGGCCGGGTGAGCAGTTCTTC,CASSYSLAGGPGEQFF,TRBJ2-1,TRBD2,TRBV6-2/TRBV6-3,NA
TGTGCCAGCAGTCTAGGGCAGGGGCGGCCGGATTCACCCCTCCACTTT,CASSLGQGRPDSPLHF,TRBJ1-6,NA,TRBV6-2/TRBV6-3,NA
TGTGCCAGCAGCTCGGTTAAGGCCCAGGACACTGAAGCTTTCTTT,CASSSVKAQDTEAFF,TRBJ1-1,NA,TRBV7-9,NA
TGTGCCAGCAGCGTAAGCCAGTATTCGGAAAAACTGTTTTTT,CASSVSQYSEKLFF,TRBJ1-4,NA,TRBV9,few
TGTGCCAGTAGTATATTGGGGGCGGACGAAGAGACCCAGTACTTC,CASSILGADEETQYF,TRBJ2-5,NA,TRBV19,NA
TGTGCCAGCAGCGGCGGGACTAGCGGTTACAATGAGCAGTTCTTC,CASSGGTSGYNEQFF,TRBJ2-1,TRBD2,TRBV11-2,NA